The T cell receptor (beta chain) under discussion was sequenced for a study of cytomegalovirus exposure and HLA in healthy donors. In the PCR, 60 Vbeta and 13 Jbeta primers were used. Produced via immunoSEQ multiplex PCR; TCRdb's table is partial and in-frame only. The data contain around 150,000 clones, around four fifths of them singletons. The CDR3 covers 15 residues. J lost 2 bases, V lost 3 bases, and 6 bases had no gene match. Per germline, CDR1 MRHNA and CDR2 SNTAGT. This TCR was sampled from a woman between 45 and 65 years old in good health and CMV-seronegative. The sequencing sample was made of PBMCs. The chain links TRBV6-4 to TRBJ1-2; 7 bases map to TRBD1. CDR3 region: CASSDERTGNYGYTF. The CDR3 DNA reads as TGTGCCAGCAGTGATGAGCGGACAGGAAACTATGGCTACACCTTC.